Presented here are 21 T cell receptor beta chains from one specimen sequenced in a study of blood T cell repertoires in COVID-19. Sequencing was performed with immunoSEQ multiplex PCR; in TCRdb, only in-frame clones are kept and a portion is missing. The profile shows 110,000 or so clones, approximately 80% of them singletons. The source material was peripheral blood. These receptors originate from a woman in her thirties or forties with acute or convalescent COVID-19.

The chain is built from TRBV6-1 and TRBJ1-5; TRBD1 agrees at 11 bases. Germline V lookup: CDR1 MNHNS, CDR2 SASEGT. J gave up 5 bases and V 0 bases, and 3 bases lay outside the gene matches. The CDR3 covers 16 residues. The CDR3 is CASSEAWDRGDQPQHF. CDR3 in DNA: TGTGCCAGCAGTGAAGCTTGGGACAGGGGGGATCAGCCCCAGCATTTT.

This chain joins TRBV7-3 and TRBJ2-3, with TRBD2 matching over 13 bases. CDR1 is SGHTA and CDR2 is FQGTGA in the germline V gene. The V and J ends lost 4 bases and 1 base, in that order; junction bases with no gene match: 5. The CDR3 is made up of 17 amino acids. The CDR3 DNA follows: TGTGCCAGCAGCTCCCCGACTAGCGGGGGGCGCACAGATACGCAGTATTTT. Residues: CASSSPTSGGRTDTQYF. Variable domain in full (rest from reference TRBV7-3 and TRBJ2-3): GAGVSQTPSNKVTEKGKYVELRCDPISGHTALYWYRQSLGQGPEFLIYFQGTGAADDSGLPNDRFFAVRPEGSVSTLKIQRTERGDSAVYLCASSSPTSGGRTDTQYFGPGTRLTVL.

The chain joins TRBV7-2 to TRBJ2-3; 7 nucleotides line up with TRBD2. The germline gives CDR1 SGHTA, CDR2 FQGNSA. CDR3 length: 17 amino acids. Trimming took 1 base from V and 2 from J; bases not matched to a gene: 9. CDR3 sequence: CASSLDWPGGYTDTQYF. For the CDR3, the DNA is TGTGCCAGCAGCTTAGATTGGCCGGGGGGATACACAGATACGCAGTATTTT.

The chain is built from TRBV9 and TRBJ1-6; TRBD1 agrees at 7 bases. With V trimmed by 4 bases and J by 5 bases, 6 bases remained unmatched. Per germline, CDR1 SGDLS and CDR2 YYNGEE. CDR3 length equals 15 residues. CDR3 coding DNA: TGTGCCAGCAGCCCCCGGGACAGCCATAATTCACCCCTCCACTTT. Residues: CASSPRDSHNSPLHF.

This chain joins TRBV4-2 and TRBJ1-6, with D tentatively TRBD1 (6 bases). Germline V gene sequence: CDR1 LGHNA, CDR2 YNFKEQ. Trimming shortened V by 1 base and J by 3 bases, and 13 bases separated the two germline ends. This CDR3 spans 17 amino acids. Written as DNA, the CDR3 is TGTGCCAGCAGCCAAGTAATCAGGGACAACTATAATTCACCCCTCCACTTT. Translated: CASSQVIRDNYNSPLHF.

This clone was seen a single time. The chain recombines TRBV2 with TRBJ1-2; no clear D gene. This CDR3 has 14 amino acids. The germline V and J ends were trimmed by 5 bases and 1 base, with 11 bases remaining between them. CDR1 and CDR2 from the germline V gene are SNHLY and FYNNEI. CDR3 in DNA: TGTGCCAGCAGTATAGGGCGGGTTAACTATGGCTACACCTTC. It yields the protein CASSIGRVNYGYTF.

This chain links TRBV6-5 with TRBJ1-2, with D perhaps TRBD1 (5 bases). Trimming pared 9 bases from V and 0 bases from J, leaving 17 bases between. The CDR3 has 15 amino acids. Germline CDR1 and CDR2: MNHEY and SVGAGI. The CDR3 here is CASTYSGGSNYGYTF. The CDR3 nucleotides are TGTGCCAGTACATATTCGGGGGGGTCTAACTATGGCTACACCTTC.

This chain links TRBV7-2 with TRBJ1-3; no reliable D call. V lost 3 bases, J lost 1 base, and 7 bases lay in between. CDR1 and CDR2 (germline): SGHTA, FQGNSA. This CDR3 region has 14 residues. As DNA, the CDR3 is TGTGCCAGCAGCTTCCAGGCGTCTGGAAACACCATATATTTT. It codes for CASSFQASGNTIYF.

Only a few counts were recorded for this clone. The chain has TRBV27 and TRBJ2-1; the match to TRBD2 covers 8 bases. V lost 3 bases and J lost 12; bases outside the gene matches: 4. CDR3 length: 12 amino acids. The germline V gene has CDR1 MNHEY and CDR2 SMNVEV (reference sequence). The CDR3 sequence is CASSFPGLAQFF. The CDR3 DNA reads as TGTGCCAGCAGTTTCCCCGGACTAGCGCAGTTCTTC.

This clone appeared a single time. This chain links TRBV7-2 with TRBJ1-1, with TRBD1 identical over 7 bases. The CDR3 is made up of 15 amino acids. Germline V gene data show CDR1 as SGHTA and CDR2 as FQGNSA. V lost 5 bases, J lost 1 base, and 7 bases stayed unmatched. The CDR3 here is CASSHEGAANTEAFF. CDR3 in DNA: TGTGCCAGCAGCCATGAGGGGGCAGCGAACACTGAAGCTTTCTTT.

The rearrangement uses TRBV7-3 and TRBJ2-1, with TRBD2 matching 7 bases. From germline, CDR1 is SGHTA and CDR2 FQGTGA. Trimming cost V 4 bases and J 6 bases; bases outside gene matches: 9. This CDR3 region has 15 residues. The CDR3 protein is CASSSQAGISNEQFF. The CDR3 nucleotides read TGTGCCAGCAGCTCCCAAGCGGGGATTTCCAATGAGCAGTTCTTC.

CDR3 in amino acids: CASISYHSDRVRDGYTF. DNA of the CDR3: TGTGCCAGTATCAGTTATCATTCGGACAGGGTTCGGGATGGCTACACCTTC. V is TRBV19 and J is TRBJ1-2, with TRBD1 matching 8 bases. Looked up from germline, CDR1 is LNHDA and CDR2 is SQIVND (reference sequence). The CDR3 extends over 17 amino acids. V was clipped by 7 bases and J by 6 bases; unmatched bases: 19.

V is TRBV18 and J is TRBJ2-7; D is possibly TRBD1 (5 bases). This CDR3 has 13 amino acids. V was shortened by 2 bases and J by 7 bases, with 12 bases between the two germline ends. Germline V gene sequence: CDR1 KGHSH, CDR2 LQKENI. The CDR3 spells CASSPGAAREQYF. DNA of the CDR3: TGTGCCAGCTCACCAGGGGCAGCTCGGGAGCAGTACTTC. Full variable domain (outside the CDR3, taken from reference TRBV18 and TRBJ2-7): NAGVMQNPRHLVRRRGQEARLRCSPMKGHSHVYWYRQLPEEGLKFMVYLQKENIIDESGMPKERFSAEFPKEGPSILRIQQVVRGDSAAYFCASSPGAAREQYFGPGTRLTVT.

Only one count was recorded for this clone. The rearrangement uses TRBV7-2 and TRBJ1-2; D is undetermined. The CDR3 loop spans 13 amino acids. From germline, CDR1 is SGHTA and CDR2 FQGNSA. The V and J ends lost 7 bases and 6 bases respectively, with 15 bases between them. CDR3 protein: CASKIRSGNGYTF. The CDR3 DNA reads TGTGCCAGCAAAATTAGGTCGGGAAATGGCTACACCTTC.

DNA for the CDR3: TGTGCCAGCAGTTACTCGACAGGGTACGAGCAGTACTTC. This encodes CASSYSTGYEQYF. The rearrangement uses TRBV6-6 and TRBJ2-7; TRBD1 aligns across 7 bases. Germline lookup yields CDR1 MNHNY and CDR2 SVGAGI (reference sequence). Germline trimming cut 0 bases from V and 4 bases from J; bases unmatched to any gene: 0. CDR3 length equals 13 residues.

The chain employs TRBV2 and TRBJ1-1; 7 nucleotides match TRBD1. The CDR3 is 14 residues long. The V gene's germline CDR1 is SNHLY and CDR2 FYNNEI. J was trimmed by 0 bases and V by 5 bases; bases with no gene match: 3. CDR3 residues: CASSTGQVNTEAFF. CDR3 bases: TGTGCCAGCAGTACCGGACAGGTGAACACTGAAGCTTTCTTT. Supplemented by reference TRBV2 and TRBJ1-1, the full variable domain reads EPEVTQTPSHQVTQMGQEVILRCVPISNHLYFYWYRQILGQKVEFLVSFYNNEISEKSEIFDDQFSVERPDGSNFTLKIRSTKLEDSAMYFCASSTGQVNTEAFFGQGTRLTVV.

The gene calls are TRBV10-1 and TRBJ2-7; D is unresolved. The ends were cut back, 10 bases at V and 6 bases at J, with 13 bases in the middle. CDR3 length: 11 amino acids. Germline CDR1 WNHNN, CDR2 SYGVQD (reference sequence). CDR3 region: CATSSSGEQYF. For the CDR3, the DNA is TGCGCCACCAGCTCTAGTGGCGAGCAGTACTTC.

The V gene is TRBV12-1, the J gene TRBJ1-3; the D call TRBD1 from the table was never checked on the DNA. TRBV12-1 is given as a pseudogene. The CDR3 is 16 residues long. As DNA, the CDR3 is TGTGCCAGCAGCATTTGGACAGGCCCCTTCTATCACACCATATATTTT. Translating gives CASSIWTGPFYHTIYF.

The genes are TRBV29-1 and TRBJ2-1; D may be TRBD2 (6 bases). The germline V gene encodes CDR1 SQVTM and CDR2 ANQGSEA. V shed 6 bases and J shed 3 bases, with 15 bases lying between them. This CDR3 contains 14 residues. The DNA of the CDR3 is TGCAGCGTGACCCTAATGCGGGGCTACAATGAGCAGTTCTTC. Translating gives CSVTLMRGYNEQFF.

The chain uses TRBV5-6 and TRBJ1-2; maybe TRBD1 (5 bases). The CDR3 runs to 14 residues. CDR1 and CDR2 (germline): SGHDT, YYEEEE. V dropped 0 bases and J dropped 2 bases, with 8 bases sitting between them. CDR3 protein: CASSLGQPNYGYTF. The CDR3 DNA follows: TGTGCCAGCAGCTTGGGACAGCCAAACTATGGCTACACCTTC.

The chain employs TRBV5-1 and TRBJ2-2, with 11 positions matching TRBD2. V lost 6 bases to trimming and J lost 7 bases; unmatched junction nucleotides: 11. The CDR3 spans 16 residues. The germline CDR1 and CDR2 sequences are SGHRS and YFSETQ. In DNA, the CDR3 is TGCGCCAGCACCTTACTAGCGGGGGTGGACGGCGGGGAGCTGTTTTTT. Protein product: CASTLLAGVDGGELFF.